One and the same sample provided the 8 T cell receptor beta chains below, sequenced in a study of cytomegalovirus exposure and HLA in healthy donors. 13 Jbeta primers and 60 Vbeta primers were used for the PCR. Assay: immunoSEQ multiplex PCR; the TCRdb copy retains only in-frame clones and omits some. The listing contains approximately 58,000 clones. The sample comprised PBMCs. The receptors were sampled from a young man in good health and CMV-seropositive.

The chain joins TRBV28 to TRBJ2-3; 7 positions match TRBD1. The germline V gene has CDR1 MDHEN and CDR2 SYDVKM. The CDR3 totals 14 residues. V trimming: 5 bases; J trimming: 0 bases; junction bases outside the gene matches: 2. The CDR3, as DNA: TGTGCCAGCAGTCGACAGGGTAGCACAGATACGCAGTATTTT. Protein: CASSRQGSTDTQYF.

J is TRBJ2-6 and V is TRBV14; weak D call: TRBD1 (6 bases). V was clipped by 3 bases and J by 2 bases, with 20 bases between them. This CDR3 has 19 amino acids. Germline V gives CDR1 SGHDN, CDR2 FVKESK. CDR3 DNA: TGTGCCAGCAGCCACCTCGACAGGCTAGAGTTTGCTGGGGCCAACGTCCTGACTTTC. Amino acid sequence: CASSHLDRLEFAGANVLTF.

The chain is built from TRBV5-1 and TRBJ2-5; tentative D call: TRBD2 (6 bases). The end of the DNA aligns better with TRBJ2-7, so the J call may be wrong. Germline CDR1 is SGHRS and CDR2 is YFSETQ. This CDR3 has 11 amino acids. The CDR3 region has the DNA TGCGCCAGCCGGGAGTCCTACGAGCAGTACTTC. Amino acid sequence: CASRESYEQYF.

The genes are TRBV19 and TRBJ2-7; D call uncertain. V was pared by 4 bases and J by 1 base, with 11 bases between. This CDR3 is 14 amino acids long. Looked up from germline, CDR1 is LNHDA and CDR2 is SQIVND (reference sequence). CDR3 in DNA: TGTGCCAGTAGTACCGGTTCGATGTCCTACGAGCAGTACTTC. Amino acid sequence: CASSTGSMSYEQYF.

This clone is classed as medium-sized (0.01 to 0.1%) by frequency. The chain recombines TRBV7-2 with TRBJ1-5, with 8 bases matching TRBD1. This CDR3 region has 15 residues. Germline-derived CDR1 and CDR2 are SGHTA and FQGNSA. J was trimmed by 6 bases and V by 5 bases; bases with no gene match: 9. CDR3 amino acids: CASSTGQGFAQPQHF. The CDR3 DNA is TGTGCCAGCAGCACAGGACAGGGTTTCGCTCAGCCCCAGCATTTT.

The chain links TRBV9 to TRBJ2-7, with 7 bases aligning to TRBD1. V shed 4 bases, J shed 6 bases, and the junction held 10 bases outside the gene matches. Germline V gene lookup returns CDR1 SGDLS and CDR2 YYNGEE. The CDR3 is made up of 14 amino acids. CDR3 bases: TGTGCCAGCAGCCTAGACAACAGGGGATCCGAGCAGTACTTC. This sequence encodes CASSLDNRGSEQYF.

The chain carries TRBV6-6 and TRBJ1-2, with TRBD1 matching over 9 bases. This CDR3 has 13 residues. Trimming at V came to 5 bases and at J to 8 bases, leaving 6 bases not matched to a gene. Germline V gives CDR1 MNHNY, CDR2 SVGAGI (reference sequence). The CDR3 region is CASSTGGARGYTF. CDR3 DNA: TGTGCCAGCAGTACAGGGGGCGCGAGGGGCTACACCTTC.

The chain employs TRBV6-5 and TRBJ1-1; a weak D match, TRBD1 (6 bases). Trimming left V 2 bases short and J 1 base short, with 11 bases between. The CDR3 sequence is 15 residues long. Germline CDR1 reads MNHEY; CDR2 reads SVGAGI. CDR3 protein: CASSYTGKGNTEAFF. The CDR3 nucleotides are TGTGCCAGCAGTTACACAGGGAAGGGGAACACTGAAGCTTTCTTT.